This T cell receptor (beta chain) was obtained from a study of T cells in Graves' hyperthyroidism and ophthalmopathy. The CDR3 sequence is 13 residues long. V lost 3 bases, J lost 2 bases, and 7 bases lay in between. This clonotype was seen repeatedly, ten times or more. Diagnosis of hyperthyroidism was new in patients aged 18 to 65, and its duration was under 2 months. Amplified TCR beta CDR3 regions derived from RNA transcripts. An initial round of RT-PCR targeting the TCR CDR3 relied on the HTBI primer set. TCRdb ran MiXCR on the multiplex PCR reads and lists one entry per CDR3 protein. The data show under 400,000 distinct CDR3 sequences, under 15% seen once.

The TCR was taken from a woman aged 18 to 35 with Graves' hyperthyroidism. Sequenced sample: blood. The chain employs TRBV12-3 or TRBV12-4 and TRBJ2-5; either TRBD1 or TRBD2 may fit D (5 bases each). The CDR3 region is CASSFWGQETQYF. In DNA, the CDR3 is TGTGCCAGCAGTTTCTGGGGGCAAGAGACCCAGTACTTC.